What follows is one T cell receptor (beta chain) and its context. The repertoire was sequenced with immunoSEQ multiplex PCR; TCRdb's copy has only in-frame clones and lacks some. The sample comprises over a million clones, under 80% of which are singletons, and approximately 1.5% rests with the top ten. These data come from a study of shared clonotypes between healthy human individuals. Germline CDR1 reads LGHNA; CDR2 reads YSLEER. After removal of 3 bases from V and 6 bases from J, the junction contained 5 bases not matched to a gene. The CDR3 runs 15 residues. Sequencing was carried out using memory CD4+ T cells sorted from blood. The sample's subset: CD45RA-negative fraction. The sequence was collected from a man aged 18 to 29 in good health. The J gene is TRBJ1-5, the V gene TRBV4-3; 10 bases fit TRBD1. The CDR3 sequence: CASSQGQGKGQPQHF. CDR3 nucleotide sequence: TGCGCCAGCAGCCAGGGACAGGGGAAGGGTCAGCCCCAGCATTTT.